One and the same sample provided the 4 T cell receptor beta chains below, sequenced in a study of OX40 agonist ivuxolimab in advanced cancers. The library came from the immunoSEQ multiplex PCR assay. TCRdb provides this immuneACCESS table in a form limited to in-frame rearrangements. Some clones are lacking; in checked studies, under half of them reflect an unresolved V gene, and why the rest are absent is not known. The sample records around 56,000 clones, 86% of which are singletons. Together, the top ten hold less than 1.1% of the sample. Specimen: CD4+ or CD8+ T cells sorted from blood, collected in a trial of the OX40 agonist ivuxolimab. Source of these receptors: an adult with an advanced solid tumor such as melanoma, head and neck, liver or kidney cancer.

The chain joins TRBV27 to TRBJ2-1; 16 nucleotides align to TRBD2. Looked up from germline, CDR1 is MNHEY and CDR2 is SMNVEV (reference sequence). V trimming: 5 bases; J trimming: 8 bases; junction bases outside the gene matches: 9. CDR3 length equals 17 residues. CDR3 nucleotides: TGTGCCAGCAGTGGGACTAGCGGGAGGGCCCGAGGCGATGAGCAGTTCTTC. Translation gives CASSGTSGRARGDEQFF.

The genes are TRBV27 and TRBJ2-5; D not certain. Germline V gene lookup returns CDR1 MNHEY and CDR2 SMNVEV (reference sequence). Trimming pared 7 bases from V and 5 bases from J, leaving 20 bases between. The CDR3 has 15 amino acids. CDR3: CASKPDPPKRETQYF. The CDR3 nucleotides are TGTGCCAGCAAACCGGACCCTCCCAAGAGGGAGACCCAGTACTTC.

The chain is built from TRBV10-3 and TRBJ1-1; D gene ambiguous. CDR1 and CDR2 (germline): ENHRY, SYGVKD. Between the trimmed V and J ends, which lost 10 bases and 4 bases, there was a span of 10 bases. The length of the CDR3 is 11 residues. The CDR3 spells CATLDITEAFF. Written as DNA, the CDR3 is TGTGCCACATTAGACATCACTGAAGCTTTCTTT.

The chain has TRBV5-1 and TRBJ2-3; D might be TRBD2 (6 bases). Trimming removed 1 base from V and 1 base from J, with 13 bases in between. This CDR3 spans 16 amino acids. CDR1 and CDR2 from the germline V gene are SGHRS and YFSETQ. CDR3 in amino acids: CASSLWGEVRTDTQYF. In nucleotides, the CDR3 is TGCGCCAGCAGCTTGTGGGGGGAGGTTCGCACAGATACGCAGTATTTT.